The clone carrying this T cell receptor beta chain was picked up a small number of times. The source of the sample is a study of T-cell memory formation after mild COVID-19. The CDR3 runs 12 residues. Trimming left V 3 bases short and J 0 bases short, with 6 bases between. Per germline, CDR1 GTSNPN and CDR2 SVGIG (reference sequence). TCRdb re-called the 5' RACE reads through MiXCR, storing one row per CDR3 protein. The sample lists 150,000 to 200,000 distinct CDR3 sequences; less than 40% were seen once. The specimen sequenced was PBMCs or a T cell subset sorted from them (not recorded which). This receptor was identified in an adult woman who had mild COVID-19 (a few samples of this study predate the infection). Cell type and time point are not known. The rearrangement uses TRBV30 and TRBJ2-7; D gene ambiguous. Written as DNA, the CDR3 is TGTGCCTGGAGGTGGGGCTCCTACGAGCAGTACTTC. This codes for CAWRWGSYEQYF.